This is a list of T cell receptor beta chains from one sample in a study of blood T cells in healthy people across ages. TCRdb processed the 5' RACE reads anew with MiXCR; each CDR3 protein has one entry. The sample has 790,000 or so distinct CDR3 sequences, 56% seen once; the top ten hold around 25%. Material: blood. These receptors were taken from a man between 40 and 49 years old in good health. CDR3s include the opening cysteine and the closing phenylalanine or tryptophan. D genes are given only for firm matches. Clone size is shown for a subset of rows, as once, few, many or a class of expanded clone.

j_call: TRBJ2-1
v_call: TRBV6-6
d_call: .
clone_size: .
cdr3_nt: TGTGCCAGCAGTTACTCGACTTCCAATGAGCAGTTCTTC
cdr3_aa: CASSYSTSNEQFF

j_call: TRBJ2-7
v_call: TRBV29-1
d_call: TRBD1
clone_size: few
cdr3_nt: TGCAGCGCTCCGGGGACAGGGAGGAATGAGCAGTACTTC
cdr3_aa: CSAPGTGRNEQYF

j_call: TRBJ1-2
v_call: TRBV12-3/TRBV12-4
d_call: .
clone_size: .
cdr3_nt: TGTGCCAGCAGTTTTCAGCAGGGTGGCTACACCTTC
cdr3_aa: CASSFQQGGYTF

j_call: TRBJ2-5
v_call: TRBV20-1
d_call: TRBD2
clone_size: .
cdr3_nt: TGCAGTGCTAGAGATTTCGGGAGCGGGAGGCCTCAAGAGACCCAGTACTTC
cdr3_aa: CSARDFGSGRPQETQYF

j_call: TRBJ2-3
v_call: TRBV7-3
d_call: .
clone_size: .
cdr3_nt: TGTGCCAGCAGCTTAAAACAGGTCTCTACAGGTACGCAGTATTTT
cdr3_aa: CASSLKQVSTGTQYF

j_call: TRBJ1-6
v_call: TRBV7-8
d_call: TRBD1
clone_size: .
cdr3_nt: TGTGCCAGCAGCAGGGACAGGGTATTCGGTTCACCCCTCCACTTT
cdr3_aa: CASSRDRVFGSPLHF

j_call: TRBJ2-1
v_call: TRBV20-1
d_call: .
clone_size: .
cdr3_nt: TGCAGTGCTATAACCCCGTCCAAATACAATGAGCAGTTCTTC
cdr3_aa: CSAITPSKYNEQFF

j_call: TRBJ2-5
v_call: TRBV7-2
d_call: .
clone_size: .
cdr3_nt: TGTGTCAGCAGCTTAGGGGCGGGGGCGTACCAAGAGACCCAGTACTTC
cdr3_aa: CVSSLGAGAYQETQYF

j_call: TRBJ2-5
v_call: TRBV5-1
d_call: TRBD2
clone_size: .
cdr3_nt: TGCGCCAGCAACGCGGGAGGCCAAGAGACCCAGTACTTC
cdr3_aa: CASNAGGQETQYF

j_call: TRBJ2-1
v_call: TRBV20-1
d_call: TRBD2
clone_size: .
cdr3_nt: TGCAGCCTTAGCGGGAGAGGCGGTTCCTACAATGAGCAGTTCTTC
cdr3_aa: CSLSGRGGSYNEQFF

j_call: TRBJ1-1
v_call: TRBV27
d_call: .
clone_size: .
cdr3_nt: TGTGCCAGCAGTTTATATTTTCCGGGACACCAAGGCACTGAAGCTTTCTTT
cdr3_aa: CASSLYFPGHQGTEAFF

j_call: TRBJ2-5
v_call: TRBV4-1
d_call: TRBD2
clone_size: few
cdr3_nt: TGCGCCAGCAGCTCTCTACTAGCGGGAGCGGAGACCCAGTACTTC
cdr3_aa: CASSSLLAGAETQYF

j_call: TRBJ1-2
v_call: TRBV6-1
d_call: .
clone_size: once
cdr3_nt: TGTGCCAGCAGTGAAGTAGTGCGGTCCGGCTACACCTTC
cdr3_aa: CASSEVVRSGYTF

j_call: TRBJ1-2
v_call: TRBV29-1
d_call: .
clone_size: .
cdr3_nt: TGCAGCGTTGAACCCGGGACCCGGCTAGGGGGCTATGGCTACACCTTC
cdr3_aa: CSVEPGTRLGGYGYTF

j_call: TRBJ2-6
v_call: TRBV6-2/TRBV6-3
d_call: .
clone_size: once
cdr3_nt: TGTGCCAGCAGTTACTTTGGAGCTGGGGCCAACGTCCTGACTTTC
cdr3_aa: CASSYFGAGANVLTF

j_call: TRBJ2-5
v_call: TRBV6-2/TRBV6-3
d_call: .
clone_size: .
cdr3_nt: TGTGCCAGCAGTTACATACCGCGGGGAACAGGGTACCAAGAGACCCAGTACTTC
cdr3_aa: CASSYIPRGTGYQETQYF

j_call: TRBJ2-7
v_call: TRBV6-2/TRBV6-3
d_call: .
clone_size: few
cdr3_nt: TGTGCCAGCAGTTCGCAGCGGGCCCGATCCTACGAGCAGTACTTC
cdr3_aa: CASSSQRARSYEQYF

j_call: TRBJ2-5
v_call: TRBV12-3/TRBV12-4
d_call: .
clone_size: .
cdr3_nt: TGTGCCAGCAGTCAATACGAGGGCCAGTACTTC
cdr3_aa: CASSQYEGQYF

j_call: TRBJ2-1
v_call: TRBV5-1
d_call: .
clone_size: .
cdr3_nt: TGCGCCAGCCGATACGCGGGCGGGTTGAATGAGCAGTTCTTC
cdr3_aa: CASRYAGGLNEQFF

j_call: TRBJ2-7
v_call: TRBV7-2
d_call: .
clone_size: .
cdr3_nt: TGTGCCAGCAGCTTGACAGGAATGGGCTACGAGCAGTACTTC
cdr3_aa: CASSLTGMGYEQYF

j_call: TRBJ2-7
v_call: TRBV4-3
d_call: .
clone_size: .
cdr3_nt: TGCGCCAGCAGCCAAGAGTTTATTGGCCCGATTAATTACGAGCAGTACTTC
cdr3_aa: CASSQEFIGPINYEQYF

j_call: TRBJ2-1
v_call: TRBV7-2
d_call: .
clone_size: many
cdr3_nt: TGTGCCAGCAGCTTATCCCCGGGGACCTACAATGAGCAGTTCTTC
cdr3_aa: CASSLSPGTYNEQFF

j_call: TRBJ1-2
v_call: TRBV13
d_call: .
clone_size: .
cdr3_nt: TGTGCCAGCAGCTTAACGGGGGCAATCTATGGCTACACCTTC
cdr3_aa: CASSLTGAIYGYTF

j_call: TRBJ2-7
v_call: TRBV10-3
d_call: .
clone_size: .
cdr3_nt: TGTGCCATCAGTGTCCCCCGGGGGGCAGGGGGCGCCTACGAGCAGTACTTC
cdr3_aa: CAISVPRGAGGAYEQYF

j_call: TRBJ2-3
v_call: TRBV29-1
d_call: .
clone_size: few
cdr3_nt: TGCAGCGTTGAAGATCCGAGATCCGCAGATACGCAGTATTTT
cdr3_aa: CSVEDPRSADTQYF

j_call: TRBJ1-1
v_call: TRBV14
d_call: TRBD1
clone_size: .
cdr3_nt: TGTGCCAGCAGCCAGAGAACCGGGACAGGGCCCCCGGTGGGCACTGAAGCTTTCTTT
cdr3_aa: CASSQRTGTGPPVGTEAFF

j_call: TRBJ2-7
v_call: TRBV21-1
d_call: .
clone_size: .
cdr3_nt: TGTGCCAGCAGCCCCTTTTCCTACGAGCAGTACTTC
cdr3_aa: CASSPFSYEQYF

j_call: TRBJ2-5
v_call: TRBV27
d_call: TRBD1
clone_size: .
cdr3_nt: TGTGCCAGCAGTCGACAGGGCCCGGGAGAGACCCAGTACTTC
cdr3_aa: CASSRQGPGETQYF

j_call: TRBJ2-7
v_call: TRBV4-2
d_call: .
clone_size: few
cdr3_nt: TGTGCCAGCAGCCTCAGCCCAGGTTCAGTCCCCTACGAGCAGTACTTC
cdr3_aa: CASSLSPGSVPYEQYF

j_call: TRBJ1-2
v_call: TRBV20-1
d_call: .
clone_size: .
cdr3_nt: TGCAGTGCTAGAGATCAGGTCTATGGCTACACCTTC
cdr3_aa: CSARDQVYGYTF

j_call: TRBJ2-5
v_call: TRBV9
d_call: .
clone_size: few
cdr3_nt: TGTGCCAGCAGCGACGGGCCCAGGGCTCAAGAGACCCAGTACTTC
cdr3_aa: CASSDGPRAQETQYF

j_call: TRBJ2-1
v_call: TRBV4-3
d_call: .
clone_size: few
cdr3_nt: TGCGCCAGCAGCCAAGTGGCGGGTCCCAGAGGGGGTGAGCAGTTCTTC
cdr3_aa: CASSQVAGPRGGEQFF

j_call: TRBJ1-1
v_call: TRBV24-1
d_call: TRBD1
clone_size: .
cdr3_nt: TGTGCCACCAGTGACGGACAGGGGAACACTGAAGCTTTCTTT
cdr3_aa: CATSDGQGNTEAFF

j_call: TRBJ2-3
v_call: TRBV28
d_call: .
clone_size: once
cdr3_nt: TGTGCCAGCAGTTTAAGGCAGACACACACAGATACACAGTATTTT
cdr3_aa: CASSLRQTHTDTQYF

j_call: TRBJ2-5
v_call: TRBV5-1
d_call: TRBD1
clone_size: .
cdr3_nt: TGCGCCAGCAGCCTATTACAGGGGAGAGGAGAAGAGACCCAGTACTTC
cdr3_aa: CASSLLQGRGEETQYF

j_call: TRBJ1-5
v_call: TRBV28
d_call: TRBD1
clone_size: .
cdr3_nt: TGTGCCAGCAGTGGACCCGTTTCAGGGGGCTTTCAGCCCCAGCATTTT
cdr3_aa: CASSGPVSGGFQPQHF

j_call: TRBJ2-7
v_call: TRBV25-1
d_call: TRBD1
clone_size: .
cdr3_nt: TGTGCCAGCAGTGATTTTGGGGACAGGGTGGGCGAGCAGTACTTC
cdr3_aa: CASSDFGDRVGEQYF

j_call: TRBJ2-3
v_call: TRBV5-1
d_call: .
clone_size: few
cdr3_nt: TGCGCCAGCAGCTTGGAGCTCTTAAGGGTTCTTAACACAGATACGCAGTATTTT
cdr3_aa: CASSLELLRVLNTDTQYF

j_call: TRBJ2-7
v_call: TRBV6-5
d_call: .
clone_size: .
cdr3_nt: TGTGCCAGCAGTGACATCTACGAGCAGTACTTC
cdr3_aa: CASSDIYEQYF

j_call: TRBJ1-2
v_call: TRBV12-3/TRBV12-4
d_call: .
clone_size: .
cdr3_nt: TGTGCCAGCAGTCCCGACACCCAATATGGCTACACCTTC
cdr3_aa: CASSPDTQYGYTF

j_call: TRBJ2-3
v_call: TRBV29-1
d_call: .
clone_size: .
cdr3_nt: TGCAGCGTTGATGTTGTGGGGACAGATACGCAGTATTTT
cdr3_aa: CSVDVVGTDTQYF

j_call: TRBJ2-6
v_call: TRBV6-6
d_call: TRBD1
clone_size: .
cdr3_nt: TGTGCCAGCAGGCCAGACAGGGGGAGCTCTGGGGCCAACGTCCTGACTTTC
cdr3_aa: CASRPDRGSSGANVLTF